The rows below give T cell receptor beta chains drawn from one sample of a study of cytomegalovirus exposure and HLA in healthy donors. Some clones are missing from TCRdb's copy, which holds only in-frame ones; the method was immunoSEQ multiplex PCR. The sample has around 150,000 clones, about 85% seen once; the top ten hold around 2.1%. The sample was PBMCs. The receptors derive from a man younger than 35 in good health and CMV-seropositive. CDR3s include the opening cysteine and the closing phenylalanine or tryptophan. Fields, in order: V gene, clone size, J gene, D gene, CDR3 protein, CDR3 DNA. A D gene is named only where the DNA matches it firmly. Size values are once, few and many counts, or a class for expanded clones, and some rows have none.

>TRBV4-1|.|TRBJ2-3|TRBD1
CASSQDRGQADTQYF
TGCGCCAGCAGCCAAGATAGAGGACAGGCAGATACGCAGTATTTT
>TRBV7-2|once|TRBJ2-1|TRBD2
CASSLEQSGGRQFF
TGTGCCAGCAGCCTAGAACAATCGGGGGGGCGGCAGTTCTTC
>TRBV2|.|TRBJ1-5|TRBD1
CASSGRTGRYKDQPQHF
TGTGCCAGCAGCGGTAGGACAGGGAGATATAAGGATCAGCCCCAGCATTTT
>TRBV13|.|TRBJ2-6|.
CASSSGVPGANVLTF
TGTGCCAGCAGCTCGGGGGTCCCTGGGGCCAACGTCCTGACTTTC
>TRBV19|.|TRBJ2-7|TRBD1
CASSQTGAAISYEQYF
TGTGCCAGTAGTCAGACAGGGGCCGCTATCTCCTACGAGCAGTACTTC
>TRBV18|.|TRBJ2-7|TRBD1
CASSSTGTGTYEQYF
TGTGCCAGCTCAAGTACCGGGACAGGGACCTACGAGCAGTACTTC
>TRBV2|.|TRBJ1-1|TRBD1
CASSERDRRGAFF
TGTGCCAGCAGTGAACGGGACAGGCGAGGAGCTTTCTTT
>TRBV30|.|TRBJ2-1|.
CAWRGRITDTRDNEQFF
TGTGCCTGGAGGGGGCGGATTACTGACACAAGAGACAATGAGCAGTTCTTC
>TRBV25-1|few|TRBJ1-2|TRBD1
CASSGGTAKNYGYTF
TGTGCCAGCAGTGGAGGGACAGCCAAAAATTATGGCTACACCTTC
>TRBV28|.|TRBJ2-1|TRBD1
CASSGDRGYNEQFF
TGTGCCAGTTCGGGGGACAGGGGTTACAATGAGCAGTTCTTC
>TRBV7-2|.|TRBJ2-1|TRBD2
CASSLEGGLAGGPDEQFF
TGTGCCAGCAGCTTAGAAGGGGGACTAGCGGGGGGGCCAGATGAGCAGTTCTTC
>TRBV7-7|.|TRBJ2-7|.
CASSLGPGLQGEQYF
TGTGCTAGCAGCTTAGGGCCCGGGCTTCAGGGCGAGCAGTACTTC
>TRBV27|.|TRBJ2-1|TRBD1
CASSRAGGRDEQFF
TGTGCCAGCAGTAGGGCAGGGGGTAGAGATGAGCAGTTCTTC